These 15 T cell receptor beta chains originate from one sample sequenced in a study of molecular identifiers for immune sequencing clone quantification. Each CDR3 protein gets one entry after TCRdb re-called the PCR reads with MiXCR. The sample lists about half a million distinct CDR3 sequences; about 25% were seen once. Sequencing was done on a sample of naive CD8+ T cells from blood, with Jurkat cell RNA spiked in. Subset noted: FACS-sorted CD8+CD4-CCR7+CD45RA+ naive T cells. These receptors were collected from a human donor in good health. Some libraries in this study had Jurkat cell RNA spiked in.

This clonotype has only a few counts. J is TRBJ2-1 and V is TRBV7-9; the D gene could be TRBD1 or TRBD2 (6 bases each). The germline V gene has CDR1 SEHNR and CDR2 FQNEAQ (reference sequence). V lost 1 base and J lost 5, with 15 bases in between. The CDR3 loop spans 16 amino acids. CDR3 nucleotide sequence: TGTGCCAGCAGCTTAGTCCGGGGGCCGCTGGACAATGAGCAGTTCTTC. It translates to CASSLVRGPLDNEQFF.

This clonotype was counted many times. The chain combines TRBV7-2 with TRBJ2-7; either TRBD1 or TRBD2 may supply D (5 bases each). Trimming shortened V by 3 bases and J by 6 bases, and 15 bases separated the two germline ends. Per the germline V gene, CDR1 is SGHTA and CDR2 is FQGNSA. This CDR3 region has 14 residues. DNA of the CDR3: TGTGCCAGCAGCTTTCGGGGCACCGTCTCCGAGCAGTACTTC. Translated: CASSFRGTVSEQYF.

This clonotype was seen more than once but under ten times. The chain couples TRBV29-1 to TRBJ2-2; D unresolved. CDR1 SQVTM and CDR2 ANQGSEA come from the germline V gene. V was pared by 4 bases and J by 7 bases, with 4 bases between. There are 10 residues in the CDR3. Written as DNA, the CDR3 is TGCAGCGTTGGGGACGGGGAGCTGTTTTTT. Amino acids: CSVGDGELFF.

This clonotype was counted only a few times. This chain joins TRBV7-9 and TRBJ2-2, with a possible D match to TRBD2 (5 bases). Germline lookup yields CDR1 SEHNR and CDR2 FQNEAQ (reference sequence). This CDR3 contains 14 residues. V was shortened by 3 bases and J by 7 bases, with 12 bases between the two germline ends. CDR3 nucleotide sequence: TGTGCCAGCAGCTTTAGTGTCGCGGGCGGGGAGCTGTTTTTT. Encoded protein: CASSFSVAGGELFF.

In this sample, this clonotype turned up a few times. This chain links TRBV7-9 with TRBJ2-7; 8 bases are shared with TRBD2. V trimming: 5 bases; J trimming: 3 bases; junction bases outside the gene matches: 6. The CDR3 is 14 amino acids. The germline V gene encodes CDR1 SEHNR and CDR2 FQNEAQ (reference sequence). CDR3: CASSHSTSVYEQYF. The CDR3 DNA is TGTGCCAGCAGCCATTCGACTAGCGTCTACGAGCAGTACTTC. Drawing the rest from reference TRBV7-9 and TRBJ2-7, the complete variable domain is DTGVSQNPRHKITKRGQNVTFRCDPISEHNRLYWYRQTLGQGPEFLTYFQNEAQLEKSRLLSDRFSAERPKGSFSTLEIQRTEQGDSAMYLCASSHSTSVYEQYFGPGTRLTVT.

CDR3 in DNA: TGTGCCAGCAGTTCTGTTGGGGAGACTGAAGCTTTCTTT. Its translation is CASSSVGETEAFF. The genes are TRBV27 and TRBJ1-1, with D hard to call. The ends were cut back, 4 bases at V and 5 bases at J, with 11 bases in the middle. Germline CDR1 is MNHEY and CDR2 is SMNVEV (reference sequence). The CDR3 runs to 13 residues.

This clonotype has more than one count but fewer than ten. The chain has TRBV19 and TRBJ2-7; 9 bases match TRBD1. Trimming removed 4 bases from V and 2 bases from J; junction bases left unmatched: 6. Germline CDR1 and CDR2: LNHDA and SQIVND (reference sequence). There are 15 residues in the CDR3. This CDR3 is CASSTGTGIPYEQYF. The CDR3 region has the DNA TGTGCCAGTAGTACCGGGACAGGGATCCCCTACGAGCAGTACTTC. Variable domain in full (rest from reference TRBV19 and TRBJ2-7): DGGITQSPKYLFRKEGQNVTLSCEQNLNHDAMYWYRQDPGQGLRLIYYSQIVNDFQKGDIAEGYSVSREKKESFPLTVTSAQKNPTAFYLCASSTGTGIPYEQYFGPGTRLTVT.

This chain links TRBV3-1 with TRBJ2-5; 13 bases align to TRBD2. Germline V gene data show CDR1 as LGHDT and CDR2 as YNNKEL (reference sequence). The CDR3 has 19 amino acids. V dropped 1 base and J dropped 4; count of bases not matched to a gene: 12. CDR3 coding DNA: TGTGCCAGCAGCCAAGCGTCACTAGCGGGGGGGCCATACCGAGAGACCCAGTACTTC. Residues: CASSQASLAGGPYRETQYF.

This clonotype has only a few counts. The chain has TRBV12-3 or TRBV12-4 and TRBJ2-4; D remains unclear. Trimming took off 6 bases at V and 6 bases at J, with 15 bases between the two ends. The CDR3 loop spans 14 amino acids. In DNA form, the CDR3 reads TGTGCCAGCAGCCTAATCGGACGGAGAAACATTCAGTACTTC. Its protein product is CASSLIGRRNIQYF.

Of note for this clonotype: A much larger clone lies one base from this, so it may be a read error. For the CDR3, the DNA is TGTGCCAGCAGTGAGTGGGGAAATAGCAGTCAGCCCCAGCATTTT. As protein: CASSEWGNSSQPQHF. This rearrangement joins TRBV2 to TRBJ1-5, with unresolved D. This CDR3 is 15 amino acids long. Germline V CDR1 and CDR2: SNHLY, FYNNEI.

This clonotype was detected ten times or more. The V gene is TRBV29-1, the J gene TRBJ2-7; TRBD2 aligns across 7 bases. V was clipped by 0 bases and J by 2 bases; unmatched bases: 7. CDR3 length: 15 residues. Per the germline V gene, CDR1 is SQVTM and CDR2 is ANQGSEA. This CDR3 is CSVEDRAGVAYEQYF. In DNA form, the CDR3 reads TGCAGCGTTGAAGATCGCGCGGGAGTTGCCTACGAGCAGTACTTC.

The chain has TRBV28 and TRBJ1-1, with TRBD1 as a possible D gene (5 bases). The V gene lost 6 bases and the J gene lost 6 bases, with 17 bases spanning the gap. The CDR3 is 14 amino acids. Germline V CDR1 and CDR2: MDHEN, SYDVKM. The CDR3 here is CASSRGDSGAEAFF. The CDR3 DNA reads TGTGCCAGCAGCCGAGGGGATTCGGGAGCTGAAGCTTTCTTT. The full variable domain, rest sourced from reference TRBV28 and TRBJ1-1, is DVKVTQSSRYLVKRTGEKVFLECVQDMDHENMFWYRQDPGLGLRLIYFSYDVKMKEKGDIPEGYSVSREKKERFSLILESASTNQTSMYLCASSRGDSGAEAFFGQGTRLTVV.

This clonotype was recorded at least ten times. The gene calls are TRBV27 and TRBJ1-5; TRBD1 is a possible D gene (5 bases). Looked up from germline, CDR1 is MNHEY and CDR2 is SMNVEV (reference sequence). Trimming left V 7 bases short and J 2 bases short, with 6 bases between. There are 12 residues in the CDR3. CDR3 in amino acids: CASKQGNQPQHF. In nucleotides, the CDR3 is TGTGCCAGCAAACAGGGCAATCAGCCCCAGCATTTT.

This clonotype was seen at least ten times. The J gene is TRBJ2-3, the V gene TRBV7-6; 11 bases are shared with TRBD1. The CDR3 loop spans 14 amino acids. The J segment lost 6 bases and the V segment lost 5 bases, leaving 4 bases of the junction unmatched. Germline V CDR1 and CDR2: SGHVS, FNYEAQ. CDR3: CASSTGQGVDTQYF. The CDR3 DNA follows: TGTGCCAGCAGCACGGGACAGGGGGTTGATACGCAGTATTTT.

This clonotype was counted at least ten times. The chain is built from TRBV5-1 and TRBJ1-1, with 7 nucleotides matching TRBD1. V shed 2 bases, J shed 4 bases, and the junction held 5 bases outside the gene matches. Germline CDR1 SGHRS, CDR2 YFSETQ. This CDR3 is 14 amino acids long. The CDR3 spells CASSLQGTSTEAFF. The CDR3 coding sequence is TGCGCCAGCAGCTTACAGGGGACGAGCACTGAAGCTTTCTTT.